The sequence of this T cell receptor beta chain was determined in a study of T cell responses to AZD1222 COVID-19 vaccine. Study-wide background: Pooling covered second doses at about 4 or about 12 weeks. Findings of the study overall: Spike-specific TCR breadth rose after two AZD1222 doses, and depth rose as well. Just a handful of AZD1222 recipients were seropositive at baseline. None of the repertoires were sampled until the peak T cell response had passed.

This clone was detected a few times. Antigen unknown. The method was immunoSEQ multiplex PCR; TCRdb's version includes in-frame clones alone and lacks a portion of them. The sample has roughly 110,000 clones; just under 90% are singletons. Sample: peripheral blood, taken on day 0 of AZD1222 vaccination. This receptor was taken from an adult in good health.

CDR3 amino acids: CASSPRGDGQAEAFF. The CDR3 DNA reads TGTGCCAGCAGCCCAAGGGGGGACGGTCAAGCTGAAGCTTTCTTT. This chain links TRBV7-2 with TRBJ1-1; weak D call: TRBD1 (6 bases). Between the trimmed V and J ends, which lost 5 bases and 6 bases, there was a span of 19 bases. The CDR3 has 15 residues. CDR1 and CDR2 (germline): SGHTA, FQGNSA.